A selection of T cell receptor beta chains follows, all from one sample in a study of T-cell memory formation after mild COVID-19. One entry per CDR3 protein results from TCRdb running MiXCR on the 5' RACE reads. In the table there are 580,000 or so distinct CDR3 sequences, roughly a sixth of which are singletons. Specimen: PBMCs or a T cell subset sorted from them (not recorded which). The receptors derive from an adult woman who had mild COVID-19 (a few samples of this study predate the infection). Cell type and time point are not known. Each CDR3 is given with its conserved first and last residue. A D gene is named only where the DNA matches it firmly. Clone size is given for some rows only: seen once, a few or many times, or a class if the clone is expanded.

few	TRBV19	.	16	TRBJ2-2	TGTGCCAGTAGCCCTTTCATCGGGCAGAACACCGGGGAGCTGTTTTTT	CASSPFIGQNTGELFF
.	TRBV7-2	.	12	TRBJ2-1	TGTGCCAGCAGCTTAACTGGGGCGGAGCAGTTCTTC	CASSLTGAEQFF
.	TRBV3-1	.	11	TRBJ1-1	TGTGCCAGCAGGGTAGGAGGTGAAGCTTTCTTT	CASRVGGEAFF
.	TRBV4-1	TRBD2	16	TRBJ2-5	TGCGCCAGCACCCAGACTAGCGGGGGGCCTAGGGAGACCCAGTACTTC	CASTQTSGGPRETQYF
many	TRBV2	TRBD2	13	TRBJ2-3	TGTGCCAGCAGTGAGGGGAATAGCGGGTTAAGGTATTTT	CASSEGNSGLRYF
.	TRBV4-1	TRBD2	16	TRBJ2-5	TGCGCCAGCAGCCAAGAGTTTCTAGCGGGGAAAGAGACCCAGTACTTC	CASSQEFLAGKETQYF
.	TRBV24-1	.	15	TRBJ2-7	TGTGCCACCAGTGGGGTGTCAAGCGGGTCTGACGAGCAGTACTTC	CATSGVSSGSDEQYF
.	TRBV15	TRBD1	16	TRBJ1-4	TGTGCCACCAGCAGAGGGGGGGACAGGGGGCGTGAAAAACTGTTTTTT	CATSRGGDRGREKLFF
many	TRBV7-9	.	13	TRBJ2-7	TGTGCCAGCGGAAGGGGGGATACGTACGAGCAGTACTTC	CASGRGDTYEQYF
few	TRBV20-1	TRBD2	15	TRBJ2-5	TGCAGTGCTAGAGATCCACGGGAGGGCCTAGAGACCCAGTACTTC	CSARDPREGLETQYF
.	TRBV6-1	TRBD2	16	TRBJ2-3	TGTGCCAGCATGAGTCGGGCGGGAGGTTTTACAGATACGCAGTATTTT	CASMSRAGGFTDTQYF
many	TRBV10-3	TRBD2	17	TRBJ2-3	TGTGCCATCAGTGAGTCGGAGGGACTAGCGGGCCCAGATACGCAGTATTTT	CAISESEGLAGPDTQYF
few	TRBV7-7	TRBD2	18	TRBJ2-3	TGTGCTAGCAGCTTAGGGACTAGCGGGCGATGGGACGCAGATACGCAGTATTTT	CASSLGTSGRWDADTQYF
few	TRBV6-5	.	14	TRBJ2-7	TGTGCCAGCAGTGCAGGGGAGTTCGCCTACGAGCAGTACTTC	CASSAGEFAYEQYF
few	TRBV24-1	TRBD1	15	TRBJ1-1	TGTGCCACCAGTGGGACTCGACAGGGGTTCACTGAAGCTTTCTTT	CATSGTRQGFTEAFF
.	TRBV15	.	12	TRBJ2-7	TGTGCCACCAGCAGCCCCTGGGGCGAGCAGTACTTC	CATSSPWGEQYF
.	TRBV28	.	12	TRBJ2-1	TGTGCCAGCAGTTTCTTAACGTTCGAGCAGTTCTTC	CASSFLTFEQFF
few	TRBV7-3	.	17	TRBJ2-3	TGTGCCAGCAGCTTAACACGGACCAGAGTAGCAACAGATACGCAGTATTTT	CASSLTRTRVATDTQYF
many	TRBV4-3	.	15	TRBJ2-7	TGCGCCAGCAGCCTAGAGGTAACAGTCTCCTACGAGCAGTACTTC	CASSLEVTVSYEQYF
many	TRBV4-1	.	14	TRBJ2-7	TGCGCCAGCAGCCAAGATCCCGGATCCTACGAGCAGTACTTC	CASSQDPGSYEQYF
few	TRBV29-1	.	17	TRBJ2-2	TGCAGCGTTGAAGTCCTTCTTTCGACTAGTTACACCGGGGAGCTGTTTTTT	CSVEVLLSTSYTGELFF
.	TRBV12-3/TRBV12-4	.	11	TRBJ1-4	TGTGCCAGCAGTCTCCCGGAAAAACTGTTTTTT	CASSLPEKLFF
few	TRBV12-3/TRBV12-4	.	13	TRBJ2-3	TGTGCCAGCAGGTTACTATACACAGATACGCAGTATTTT	CASRLLYTDTQYF
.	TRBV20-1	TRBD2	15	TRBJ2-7	TGCAGTGCTAGAAATCTAGCGGGATCCTCCTACGAGCAGTACTTC	CSARNLAGSSYEQYF
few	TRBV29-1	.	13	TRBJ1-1	TGCAGCGTTGAAACGACAGGGAACACTGAAGCTTTCTTT	CSVETTGNTEAFF
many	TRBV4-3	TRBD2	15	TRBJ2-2	TGCGCCAGCAGGCAAGCCAGCGGGGACACCGGGGAGCTGTTTTTT	CASRQASGDTGELFF
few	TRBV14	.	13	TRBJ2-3	TGTGCCAGCAGCCAAGATCTAATAGATACGCAGTATTTT	CASSQDLIDTQYF
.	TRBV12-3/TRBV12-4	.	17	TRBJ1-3	TGTGCCAGCAGAACCTCGGGACGCCGTCTCTCTGGAAACACCATATATTTT	CASRTSGRRLSGNTIYF
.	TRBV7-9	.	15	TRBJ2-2	TGTGCCAGCAGTTCCGGGGCTCAGAACACCGGGGAGCTGTTTTTT	CASSSGAQNTGELFF
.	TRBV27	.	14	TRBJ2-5	TGTGCCAGCAGTTTATCCCGCAGGGAAGAGACCCAGTACTTC	CASSLSRREETQYF
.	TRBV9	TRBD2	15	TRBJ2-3	TGTGCCAGCAGCGTTAGCGGGATTGGCACAGATACGCAGTATTTT	CASSVSGIGTDTQYF
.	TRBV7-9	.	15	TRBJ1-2	TGTGCCAGCAGCTTAGGACCTCGGGGGGTGGATGGCTACACCTTC	CASSLGPRGVDGYTF
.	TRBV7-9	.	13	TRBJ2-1	TGTGCCAGCGCCGTCCCCGAGGAGCATGAGCAGTTCTTC	CASAVPEEHEQFF
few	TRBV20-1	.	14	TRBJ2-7	TGCAGTGCTAGAGATATGGGGGGAGGCTACGAGCAGTACTTC	CSARDMGGGYEQYF